This T cell receptor beta chain was recovered during a study of T-cell memory formation after mild COVID-19. V lost 6 bases and J lost 6; bases outside the gene matches: 4. The CDR3 has 14 amino acids. This clonotype was detected only a few times. TCRdb itself ran the 5' RACE reads through MiXCR, one entry per CDR3 protein. This sample carries some 340,000 distinct CDR3 sequences, about an eighth of them seen once, and the ten largest clones take 20% to 25%. What was sequenced was PBMCs or a T cell subset sorted from them (not recorded which). The V call is TRBV12-3 or TRBV12-4, the J call TRBJ1-6; 8 bases are shared with TRBD1. The receptor was derived from a man younger than 35 who had mild COVID-19 (a few samples of this study predate the infection). Cell type and time point are not known. The DNA of the CDR3 is TGTGCCAGCAGACCAGACAGGGGTAATTCACCCCTCCACTTT. Its protein is CASRPDRGNSPLHF.